A single sample is the source of the 32 T cell receptor beta chains below, sequenced in a study of blood T cell repertoires in COVID-19. Here immunoSEQ multiplex PCR was the method, and the copy in TCRdb shows in-frame clones only, minus some. The sample yields a few hundred thousand clones, roughly 90% seen once. Sequencing was carried out using peripheral blood. Receptors were obtained from a man in his 60s who had recovered from COVID-19.

J is TRBJ1-3 and V is TRBV5-1, with TRBD1 as a possible D gene (5 bases). V lost 4 bases and J 0 bases, leaving 20 bases between the germline ends. Germline CDR1 reads SGHRS; CDR2 reads YFSETQ. CDR3 length: 18 amino acids. CDR3 sequence reads: CASSKSGFGGNSGNTIYF. The CDR3 DNA sequence: TGCGCCAGCAGCAAATCAGGTTTTGGGGGGAACTCTGGAAACACCATATATTTT.

J is TRBJ1-1 and V is TRBV6-1, with a tentative D call TRBD1 (5 bases). Trimming left V 2 bases short and J 1 base short, with 8 bases between. This CDR3 contains 14 residues. The germline V gene encodes CDR1 MNHNS and CDR2 SASEGT. The DNA for the CDR3 is TGTGCCAGCAGTGAAACCGGGGGGAACACTGAAGCTTTCTTT. Translation: CASSETGGNTEAFF.

J is TRBJ2-2 and V is TRBV3-1 (or the pseudogene TRBV3-2); the match to TRBD2 covers 13 bases. Germline lookup yields CDR1 LGHDT and CDR2 YNNKEL (reference sequence). The V segment lost 6 bases and the J segment 7 bases; nucleotides outside the gene matches: 8. CDR3 length: 16 amino acids. CDR3 sequence reads: CASRLTSGGAGGELFF. The DNA of the CDR3 is TGTGCCAGCAGACTTACTAGCGGGGGGGCCGGCGGGGAGCTGTTTTTT.

V and J are TRBV5-1 and TRBJ1-5; 9 nucleotides match TRBD1. This CDR3 contains 18 residues. Germline-derived CDR1 and CDR2 are SGHRS and YFSETQ. V lost 0 bases to trimming and J lost 5 bases; unmatched junction nucleotides: 12. CDR3 DNA sequence: TGCGCCAGCAGCTTGGGGACTAACAGGGGGCGTGAGCATCAGCCCCAGCATTTT. Its translation: CASSLGTNRGREHQPQHF.

The genes are TRBV19 and TRBJ1-1; 11 positions agree with TRBD1. V gave up 4 bases and J gave up 7 bases; unmatched junction bases: 5. Germline-derived CDR1 and CDR2 are LNHDA and SQIVND (reference sequence). The length of the CDR3 is 14 residues. The DNA of the CDR3 is TGTGCCAGTAGTAAACCGGGACAGGGGGGTGAAGCTTTCTTT. It codes for CASSKPGQGGEAFF.

The chain has TRBV23-1 and TRBJ2-3, with D hard to call. TRBV23-1 is sorted into the ORF group, with uncertain function. Trimming shortened V by 8 bases and J by 4 bases, and 10 bases separated the two germline ends. This CDR3 comprises 12 residues. The chain's CDR3 is CASHVSADTQYF. The CDR3 DNA follows: TGCGCCAGCCACGTTTCGGCAGATACGCAGTATTTT.

As for this clone: The sample contains more than one DNA sequence encoding this CDR3. The rearrangement links TRBV5-1 to TRBJ1-1; D unresolved. Germline-derived CDR1 and CDR2 are SGHRS and YFSETQ. The CDR3 extends over 13 amino acids. V lost 4 bases, J lost 1 base, and 8 bases lay in between. This chain's CDR3 is CASSPEGNTEAFF. The CDR3 nucleotides are TGCGCCAGCAGCCCGGAGGGGAACACTGAAGCTTTCTTT.

J is TRBJ1-2 and V is TRBV19; the match to TRBD1 covers 7 bases. The CDR3 has 14 residues. Germline loops: CDR1 LNHDA, CDR2 SQIVND (reference sequence). With 6 bases clipped from V and 8 bases from J, the junction kept 12 bases outside the gene matches. The chain's CDR3 is CASRFLQGNEGYTF. CDR3 DNA: TGTGCCAGTAGATTCCTACAGGGGAATGAGGGCTACACCTTC.

This clone was seen just once. The chain couples TRBV19 to TRBJ2-1; maybe TRBD2 (7 bases). Trimming stripped 6 bases from V and 1 base from J, with 16 bases between. CDR3 length equals 16 residues. The germline CDR1 and CDR2 sequences are LNHDA and SQIVND (reference sequence). CDR3 region: CASSPSGRGSYNEQFF. The CDR3 region has the DNA TGTGCCAGTAGCCCGTCAGGGAGGGGGTCCTACAATGAGCAGTTCTTC. The full variable domain, with the rest looked up from reference TRBV19 and TRBJ2-1, is DGGITQSPKYLFRKEGQNVTLSCEQNLNHDAMYWYRQDPGQGLRLIYYSQIVNDFQKGDIAEGYSVSREKKESFPLTVTSAQKNPTAFYLCASSPSGRGSYNEQFFGPGTRLTVL.

This clone was observed a single time. V is TRBV3-1 (or the pseudogene TRBV3-2) and J is TRBJ2-3; 15 positions agree with TRBD2. V lost 4 bases, J lost 5 bases, and 13 bases stayed unmatched. Germline lookup yields CDR1 LGHDT and CDR2 YNNKEL (reference sequence). This CDR3 spans 19 amino acids. The CDR3 nucleotides read TGTGCCAGCAGCCCTGGACTAGCGGGGGGGAGGGTAATCGTAGATACGCAGTATTTT. Translated: CASSPGLAGGRVIVDTQYF.

This chain links TRBV13 with TRBJ2-3; 10 nucleotides line up with TRBD1. This CDR3 is 15 amino acids long. CDR1 and CDR2 (germline): PRHDT, FYEKMQ (reference sequence). V shed 5 bases and J 1 base; nucleotides not matched to a gene: 3. The CDR3 loop reads CASSLGTGGTDTQYF. The CDR3 bases are TGTGCCAGCAGCCTCGGGACAGGGGGCACAGATACGCAGTATTTT.

V and J are TRBV7-6 and TRBJ1-1, with D hard to call. Per germline, CDR1 SGHVS and CDR2 FNYEAQ. CDR3 length: 14 residues. V was pared by 5 bases and J by 4 bases, with 14 bases between. CDR3 amino acids: CASSLGEVGTEAFF. In DNA, the CDR3 is TGTGCCAGCAGCCTCGGAGAGGTCGGCACTGAAGCTTTCTTT.

The J gene is TRBJ1-2, the V gene TRBV4-1; TRBD1 matches 11 bases. Per germline, CDR1 MGHRA and CDR2 YSYEKL. The CDR3 has 14 amino acids. J was trimmed by 8 bases and V by 4 bases; bases with no gene match: 6. In DNA, the CDR3 is TGCGCCAGCAGCCTTGGGACAGGGGGAGGAGGCTACACCTTC. It yields the protein CASSLGTGGGGYTF.

The chain recombines TRBV18 with TRBJ1-6; perhaps TRBD1 as D (6 bases). V was shortened by 3 bases and J by 4 bases, with 7 bases between the two germline ends. The CDR3 loop spans 14 amino acids. The germline V gene encodes CDR1 KGHSH and CDR2 LQKENI. CDR3 sequence (DNA): TGTGCCAGCTCACCCGGGACATATAATTCACCCCTCCACTTT. As protein: CASSPGTYNSPLHF.

This rearrangement joins TRBV6-5 to TRBJ2-5, with 8 bases identical to TRBD2. Germline trimming cut 10 bases from V and 1 base from J; bases unmatched to any gene: 5. The length of the CDR3 is 13 residues. Germline assignment: CDR1 MNHEY and CDR2 SVGAGI. In DNA, the CDR3 is TGTGCCACGAGGAGCGGGGGCCAAGAGACCCAGTACTTC. It yields the protein CATRSGGQETQYF.

V gene TRBV3-1 (or the pseudogene TRBV3-2) combines with J gene TRBJ2-7, with 8 bases that match TRBD2. V gave up 5 bases and J gave up 3 bases; unmatched junction bases: 9. Per the germline V gene, CDR1 is LGHDT and CDR2 is YNNKEL (reference sequence). CDR3 length: 15 residues. Written as DNA, the CDR3 is TGTGCCAGCAGCAGAACTAGCGGAGAATACTACGAGCAGTACTTC. Protein: CASSRTSGEYYEQYF.

This clone was seen a single time. The V call is TRBV6-5, the J call TRBJ2-1; D gene ambiguous. The CDR3 covers 12 residues. Germline CDR1 and CDR2: MNHEY and SVGAGI. V gave up 2 bases and J gave up 9 bases, with 8 bases separating them. CDR3 in amino acids: CASSYLAGEQFF. CDR3 DNA sequence: TGTGCCAGCAGTTACCTGGCTGGTGAGCAGTTCTTC.

The sample holds a few counts of this clone. J is TRBJ2-7 and V is TRBV6-1, with TRBD2 matching over 8 bases. With 2 bases clipped from V and 2 bases from J, the junction kept 5 bases outside the gene matches. The length of the CDR3 is 15 residues. Germline V lookup: CDR1 MNHNS, CDR2 SASEGT. CDR3 DNA: TGTGCCAGCAGTGAATTCGGGGGGGCCGCCTACGAGCAGTACTTC. Translation gives CASSEFGGAAYEQYF.

The V call is TRBV7-6, the J call TRBJ1-4; TRBD1 matches at 10 bases. Losses at the gene ends were 5 bases for V and 6 bases for J; bases not matched to a gene: 18. CDR3 length: 19 residues. Per the germline V gene, CDR1 is SGHVS and CDR2 is FNYEAQ. CDR3 protein: CASSPRGTGVWLGDEKLFF. The DNA for the CDR3 is TGTGCCAGCAGCCCTCGGGGGACAGGGGTTTGGTTGGGAGATGAAAAACTGTTTTTT.

This chain links TRBV2 with TRBJ1-5, with 11 bases aligning to TRBD1. Germline V gives CDR1 SNHLY, CDR2 FYNNEI. The CDR3 extends over 14 amino acids. V shed 8 bases and J 5 bases; nucleotides not matched to a gene: 5. The CDR3 protein is CASRRTGGYQPQHF. CDR3 bases: TGTGCCAGCCGCAGGACAGGGGGCTATCAGCCCCAGCATTTT.

The chain links TRBV6-2 or TRBV6-3 to TRBJ2-5, with 8 bases identical to TRBD2. This CDR3 is built from 15 residues. Trimming removed 6 bases from V and 5 bases from J; junction bases left unmatched: 11. Germline V CDR1 and CDR2: MNHEY, SVGEGT. The CDR3 coding sequence is TGTGCCAGCAGCGACCCCCGGGGGGGTCGGGAGACCCAGTACTTC. Protein product: CASSDPRGGRETQYF.

The rearrangement joins TRBV14 to TRBJ2-1; TRBD1 agrees at 7 bases. Per the germline V gene, CDR1 is SGHDN and CDR2 is FVKESK. The CDR3 length is 17 residues. V shed 2 bases, J shed 0 bases, and the junction held 7 bases outside the gene matches. In DNA, the CDR3 is TGTGCCAGCAGCCAATTCGGCAGGGGGATCTCCTACAATGAGCAGTTCTTC. This encodes CASSQFGRGISYNEQFF. The full variable domain, in which reference TRBV14 and TRBJ2-1 provide the parts outside the CDR3, is EAGVTQFPSHSVIEKGQTVTLRCDPISGHDNLYWYRRVMGKEIKFLLHFVKESKQDESGMPNNRFLAERTGGTYSTLKVQPAELEDSGVYFCASSQFGRGISYNEQFFGPGTRLTVL.

This clone was seen only a few times. The V and J genes are TRBV24-1 and TRBJ2-5; D gene ambiguous. This CDR3 has 15 amino acids. Between the trimmed V and J ends, which lost 5 bases and 5 bases, there was a span of 17 bases. Germline-derived CDR1 and CDR2 are KGHDR and SFDVKD. CDR3 nucleotides: TGTGCCACCAGTGTCCCGATCGGCGGTGCGGAGACCCAGTACTTC. This translates into CATSVPIGGAETQYF.

CDR3 region: CASSPRRDGYNEQFF. CDR3 coding DNA: TGTGCCAGCAGCCCCCGGAGGGACGGTTACAATGAGCAGTTCTTC. V is TRBV7-3 and J is TRBJ2-1; weak D call: TRBD2 (6 bases). The CDR3 loop spans 15 amino acids. Germline CDR1 reads SGHTA; CDR2 reads FQGTGA. Trimming left V 5 bases short and J 4 bases short, with 15 bases between.

This sequence joins TRBV5-1 and TRBJ2-1; TRBD2 matches 9 bases. CDR1 and CDR2 from the germline V gene are SGHRS and YFSETQ. The J segment lost 5 bases and the V segment lost 0 bases, leaving 6 bases of the junction unmatched. The CDR3 is 16 amino acids. Written as DNA, the CDR3 is TGCGCCAGCAGCTTGGTTGCGGGGGGGCGGGACAATGAGCAGTTCTTC. Protein: CASSLVAGGRDNEQFF. Using reference TRBV5-1 and TRBJ2-1 for the parts outside the CDR3, the full variable domain is KAGVTQTPRYLIKTRGQQVTLSCSPISGHRSVSWYQQTPGQGLQFLFEYFSETQRNKGNFPGRFSGRQFSNSRSEMNVSTLELGDSALYLCASSLVAGGRDNEQFFGPGTRLTVL.

The chain couples TRBV5-1 to TRBJ2-5; D call uncertain. Germline-derived CDR1 and CDR2 are SGHRS and YFSETQ. The V gene lost 5 bases and the J gene lost 5 bases, with 19 bases spanning the gap. The CDR3 spans 15 residues. CDR3 sequence: CASSPSGQTWETQYF. The DNA of the CDR3 is TGCGCCAGCAGTCCAAGTGGTCAGACTTGGGAGACCCAGTACTTC. Drawing the rest from reference TRBV5-1 and TRBJ2-5, the complete variable domain is KAGVTQTPRYLIKTRGQQVTLSCSPISGHRSVSWYQQTPGQGLQFLFEYFSETQRNKGNFPGRFSGRQFSNSRSEMNVSTLELGDSALYLCASSPSGQTWETQYFGPGTRLLVL.

The chain has TRBV5-6 and TRBJ2-7, with 8 bases aligning to TRBD2. Germline assignment: CDR1 SGHDT and CDR2 YYEEEE. Trimming took 2 bases from V and 0 from J; bases not matched to a gene: 16. This CDR3 spans 19 amino acids. DNA for the CDR3: TGTGCCAGCAGCTTTTCCCCCGGAATAGCGGGGTCCAGCTCCTACGAGCAGTACTTC. Translating gives CASSFSPGIAGSSSYEQYF.

The chain links TRBV24-1 to TRBJ2-5, with 10 nucleotides matching TRBD1. Per germline, CDR1 KGHDR and CDR2 SFDVKD. Trimming removed 2 bases from V and 7 bases from J; junction bases left unmatched: 15. CDR3 size: 18 residues. The CDR3 nucleotides are TGTGCCACCAGTGATTCGACGACAGGGGGCAGACAAAGAGGGACCCAGTACTTC. Protein sequence: CATSDSTTGGRQRGTQYF.

This chain uses TRBV27 with TRBJ1-5; D perhaps matches TRBD1 (5 bases). V lost 5 bases to trimming and J lost 0 bases, with 11 bases between them. The germline V gene has CDR1 MNHEY and CDR2 SMNVEV (reference sequence). The CDR3 totals 15 residues. For the CDR3, the DNA is TGTGCCAGCAGTGACCCCAGGGATAGCAATCAGCCCCAGCATTTT. It is translated as CASSDPRDSNQPQHF.

This clone was detected once. The V call is TRBV7-3, the J call TRBJ2-3; 12 positions match TRBD2. CDR1 is SGHTA and CDR2 is FQGTGA in the germline V gene. The CDR3 spans 16 residues. V dropped 4 bases and J dropped 1; count of bases not matched to a gene: 3. The CDR3 DNA reads TGTGCCAGCAGCTCAGGACTAGCGGGGCGCACAGATACGCAGTATTTT. Its protein product is CASSSGLAGRTDTQYF.

This chain connects TRBV15 to TRBJ2-7, with a weak D call TRBD1 (6 bases). This CDR3 has 14 amino acids. The V and J ends lost 0 bases and 7 bases respectively, with 13 bases between them. Germline CDR1 LNHNV, CDR2 YYDKDF (reference sequence). The CDR3 bases are TGTGCCACCAGCAGAGAACAGGGCCTTGGAGAGCAGTACTTC. Translating it yields CATSREQGLGEQYF.

The genes are TRBV6-5 and TRBJ2-2; 7 bases fit TRBD1. The CDR3 extends over 15 amino acids. Germline lookup yields CDR1 MNHEY and CDR2 SVGAGI. The ends lost 6 bases at V and 1 base at J; junction bases unmatched: 5. The CDR3 nucleotides are TGTGCCAGCAGACCGGGACAGCTGAACACCGGGGAGCTGTTTTTT. It yields the protein CASRPGQLNTGELFF.